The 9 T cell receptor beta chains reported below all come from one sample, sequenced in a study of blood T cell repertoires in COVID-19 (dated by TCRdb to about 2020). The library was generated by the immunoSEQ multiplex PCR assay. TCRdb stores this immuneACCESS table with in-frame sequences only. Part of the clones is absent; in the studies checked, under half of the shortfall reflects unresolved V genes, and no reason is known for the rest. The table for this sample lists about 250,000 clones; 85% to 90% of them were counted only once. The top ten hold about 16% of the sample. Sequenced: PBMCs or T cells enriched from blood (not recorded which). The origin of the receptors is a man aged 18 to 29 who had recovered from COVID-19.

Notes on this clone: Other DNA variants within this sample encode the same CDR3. CDR3 sequence (DNA): TGCGCCAGCAGCTTGCAGGGACAGGGTAGAGATACGCAGTATTTT. Its protein is CASSLQGQGRDTQYF. The chain links TRBV5-1 to TRBJ2-3; 9 nucleotides agree with TRBD1. Trimming at V came to 1 base and at J to 5 bases, leaving 5 bases not matched to a gene. The CDR3 is made up of 15 amino acids. The germline V gene encodes CDR1 SGHRS and CDR2 YFSETQ.

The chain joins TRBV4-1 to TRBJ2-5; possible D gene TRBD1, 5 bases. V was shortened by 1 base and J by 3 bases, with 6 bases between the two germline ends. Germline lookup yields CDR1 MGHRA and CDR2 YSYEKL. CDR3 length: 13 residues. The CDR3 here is CASSQGGKETQYF. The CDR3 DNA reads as TGCGCCAGCAGCCAAGGGGGCAAAGAGACCCAGTACTTC.

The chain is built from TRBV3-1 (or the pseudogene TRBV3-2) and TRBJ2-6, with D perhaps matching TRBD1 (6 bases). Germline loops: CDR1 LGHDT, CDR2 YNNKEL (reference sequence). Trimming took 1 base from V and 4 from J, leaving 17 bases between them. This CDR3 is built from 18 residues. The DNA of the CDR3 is TGTGCCAGCAGCCAAGTTCGACAGGCACTACCCGGGGCCAACGTCCTGACTTTC. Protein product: CASSQVRQALPGANVLTF.

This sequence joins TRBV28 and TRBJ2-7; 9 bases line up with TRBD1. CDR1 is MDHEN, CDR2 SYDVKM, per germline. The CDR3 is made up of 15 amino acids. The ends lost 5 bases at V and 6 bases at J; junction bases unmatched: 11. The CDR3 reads CASSPGGQGSGEQYF. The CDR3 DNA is TGTGCCAGCAGTCCCGGGGGACAGGGCTCTGGCGAGCAGTACTTC. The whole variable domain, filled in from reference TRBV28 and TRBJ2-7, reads DVKVTQSSRYLVKRTGEKVFLECVQDMDHENMFWYRQDPGLGLRLIYFSYDVKMKEKGDIPEGYSVSREKKERFSLILESASTNQTSMYLCASSPGGQGSGEQYFGPGTRLTVT.

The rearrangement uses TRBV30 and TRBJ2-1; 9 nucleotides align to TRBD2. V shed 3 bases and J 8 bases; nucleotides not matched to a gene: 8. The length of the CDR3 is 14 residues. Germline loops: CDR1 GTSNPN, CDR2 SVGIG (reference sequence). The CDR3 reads CAWRLSSGSYEQFF. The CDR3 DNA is TGTGCCTGGAGGCTAAGTAGCGGGAGCTATGAGCAGTTCTTC.

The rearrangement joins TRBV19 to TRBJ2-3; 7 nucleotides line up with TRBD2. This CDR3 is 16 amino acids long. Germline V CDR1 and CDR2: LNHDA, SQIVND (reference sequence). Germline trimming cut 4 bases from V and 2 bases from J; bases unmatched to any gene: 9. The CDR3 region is CASSKVSSGVTDTQYF. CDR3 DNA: TGTGCCAGTAGTAAGGTATCCAGCGGGGTCACAGATACGCAGTATTTT. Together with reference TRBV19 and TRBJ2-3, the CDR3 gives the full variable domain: DGGITQSPKYLFRKEGQNVTLSCEQNLNHDAMYWYRQDPGQGLRLIYYSQIVNDFQKGDIAEGYSVSREKKESFPLTVTSAQKNPTAFYLCASSKVSSGVTDTQYFGPGTRLTVL.

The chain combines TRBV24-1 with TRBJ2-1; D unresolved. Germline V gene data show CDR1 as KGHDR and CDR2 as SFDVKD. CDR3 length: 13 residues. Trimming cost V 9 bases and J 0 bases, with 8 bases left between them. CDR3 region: CATAKSSYNEQFF. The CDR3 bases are TGTGCCACCGCCAAGAGCTCCTACAATGAGCAGTTCTTC.

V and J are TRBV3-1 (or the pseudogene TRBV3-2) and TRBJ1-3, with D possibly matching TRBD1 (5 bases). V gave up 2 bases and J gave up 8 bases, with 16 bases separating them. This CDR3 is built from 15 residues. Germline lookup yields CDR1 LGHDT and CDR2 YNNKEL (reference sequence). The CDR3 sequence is CASSQFPREGHTIYF. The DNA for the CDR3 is TGTGCCAGCAGCCAATTTCCCAGGGAAGGACACACCATATATTTT.

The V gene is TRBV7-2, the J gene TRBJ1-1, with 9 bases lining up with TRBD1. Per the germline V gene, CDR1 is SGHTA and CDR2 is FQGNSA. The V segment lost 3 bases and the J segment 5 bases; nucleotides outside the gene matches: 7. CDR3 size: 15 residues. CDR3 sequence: CASSFQGTGRTEAFF. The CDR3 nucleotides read TGTGCCAGCAGCTTCCAAGGGACAGGGAGGACTGAAGCTTTCTTT.